Listed below are T cell receptor beta chains from one sample, sequenced in a study of blood T cell repertoires in COVID-19. Only in-frame clones appear in the TCRdb table, and some are missing; sequencing was by immunoSEQ multiplex PCR. The sample has over 60,000 clones; roughly 82% are singletons. The sequencing input was peripheral blood. The receptor source for this set is a human donor in a cohort sampled during active COVID-19. The CDR3 runs from the conserved cysteine through the conserved F or W. Rows may omit the clone size; those that give it use once, few, many or a size class.

clone_size	v_call	j_call	cdr3_aa
few	TRBV6-5	TRBJ1-2	CASLGVPGEVYGYTF
-	TRBV12-3/TRBV12-4	TRBJ1-1	CASSLYTEAFF
-	TRBV3-1/TRBV3-2	TRBJ1-5	CASSQREGDQPQHF
-	TRBV20-1	TRBJ1-2	CSAPTGYGYTF
few	TRBV27	TRBJ1-5	CASRPGFNQPQHF
-	TRBV21-1	TRBJ2-7	CASGQRSGF
-	TRBV30	TRBJ1-5	CAWAGASNQPQHF
-	TRBV28	TRBJ1-4	CASSTQGAPGKLFF
-	TRBV18	TRBJ1-1	CASSLSREEDTEAFF
-	TRBV11-2	TRBJ1-2	CASSLVSSGGYTF
-	TRBV5-4	TRBJ2-6	CASSPPGGVAGANVLTF
-	TRBV4-2	TRBJ2-5	CASSQGAGTQETQYF
-	TRBV18	TRBJ1-1	CASSPSDRATEAFF
-	TRBV6-6	TRBJ1-3	CASTSLSDGNTIYF
-	TRBV5-4	TRBJ1-2	CASSFGTGRLQGYTF
-	TRBV6-2/TRBV6-3	TRBJ2-6	CASSYSAGGSSGANVLTF
-	TRBV6-1	TRBJ1-1	CASSAIGQGPLTPQAFF
-	TRBV7-3	TRBJ2-3	CASSSWDSGGAADTQYF
-	TRBV19	TRBJ1-2	CASSKGQPTGGYTF
-	TRBV24-1	TRBJ2-5	CATSDLHGLAGGPRYQETQYF
-	TRBV27	TRBJ2-7	CASSSGLAGHYEQYF
-	TRBV11-3	TRBJ1-1	CASSFLGVTEAFF
-	TRBV19	TRBJ1-5	CASSSQATGAPQHF
-	TRBV27	TRBJ2-7	CASSQRRGPAYEQYF
-	TRBV6-6	TRBJ1-1	CATTRGEDTEAFF
-	TRBV27	TRBJ2-7	CASSLDGTGNYEQYF
-	TRBV13	TRBJ2-1	CASSFPSDNEQFF
-	TRBV7-2	TRBJ1-2	CASSRGQGARGYTF
-	TRBV2	TRBJ2-7	CASTRVPNEQYF
-	TRBV19	TRBJ2-7	CASSSAGSSIEQYF
few	TRBV12-3/TRBV12-4	TRBJ1-5	CASSAGGPQHF
-	TRBV10-3	TRBJ1-2	CATTWADRDLLGYTF
-	TRBV2	TRBJ1-2	CAGRAGDNHGYTF
-	TRBV25-1	TRBJ2-4	CASSEYTGLKNIQYF
-	TRBV3-1/TRBV3-2	TRBJ2-1	CASSSTSGERREQFF
-	TRBV7-7	TRBJ2-5	CASSSSFQETQYF
-	TRBV5-1	TRBJ2-7	CASRLAGVGEQYF
-	TRBV11-2	TRBJ2-7	CASSVTGTGGLMNSEQYF
-	TRBV5-1	TRBJ1-5	CASSLGQFSNQPQHF
-	TRBV18	TRBJ2-7	CASSPDRGGEQYF
-	TRBV6-6	TRBJ2-3	CASSYRVAGGDTQYF
-	TRBV29-1	TRBJ2-3	CSGGTRRDTQYF
-	TRBV11-2	TRBJ1-1	CASSLEQWNTEAFF
-	TRBV5-4	TRBJ2-7	CASSPGVTYEQYF
-	TRBV3-1/TRBV3-2	TRBJ1-3	CASSHGTGTGNTIYF
-	TRBV5-4	TRBJ2-7	CASSDGLAMAYEQYF
-	TRBV29-1	TRBJ2-7	CSVATPWGTGAEQYF
-	TRBV5-1	TRBJ2-5	CASSLLAGIGKTQYF
-	TRBV9	TRBJ2-2	CASSTRTDLTGELFF
once	TRBV30	TRBJ2-7	CAWSPNRPQAHEQYF
-	TRBV4-1	TRBJ1-5	CASSPTGLHQPQHF
-	TRBV7-2	TRBJ1-4	CASTGSSGSEKLFF
-	TRBV5-5	TRBJ2-7	CASSSGQGLYEQYF
-	TRBV3-1/TRBV3-2	TRBJ2-2	CASSQAVLGVAGELFF
-	TRBV7-9	TRBJ1-5	CASSLGQASNQPQHF
few	TRBV18	TRBJ1-2	CASSPGNRPSYGYTF